Sequencing of this T cell receptor beta chain was carried out in a study of Ad26.COV2.S vaccination and SARS-CoV-2 variants. General observations from the study: Non-spike TCR breadth did not differ much between vaccine and placebo recipients. Total T cell responses may have been underestimated by the TCR breadth and depth analyses.

Comment on this clone: The antigen remains unidentified.

The CDR3 contains 17 residues. Germline V gives CDR1 MNHEY, CDR2 SMNVEV (reference sequence). The ends lost 6 bases at V and 2 bases at J; junction bases unmatched: 12. Treatment meaning: 19 received Ad26.COV2.S at low or high dose, single or two shots; about 5 received placebo; per-sample allocation not given. The investigators took samples on day 63 after the first vaccine or placebo injection. What was given as vaccine was an Ad26 vector encoding Wuhan-strain SARS-CoV-2 spike. The method was immunoSEQ multiplex PCR; TCRdb's version includes in-frame clones alone and lacks a portion of them. The sample consists of roughly 330,000 clones, roughly 90% of them appearing once.

The TCR sequence derives from a person between 18 and 59 years old who received the Ad26.COV2.S COVID-19 vaccine or a placebo. The chain combines TRBV27 with TRBJ2-7; 11 bases are shared with TRBD1. The sequences come from peripheral blood, collected in a trial of Ad26.COV2.S vaccine versus placebo. CDR3 sequence: CASRLLLRDRGTYEQYF. Written as DNA, the CDR3 is TGTGCCAGCAGACTTTTACTCCGGGACAGGGGGACCTACGAGCAGTACTTC.